The T cell receptor (beta chain) under discussion was sequenced for a study of blood T cell repertoires in COVID-19. Study at large: Spain, Italy and the United States supplied samples that represented acute and convalescent COVID-19. T cells, B-cell-depleted T cells, or PBMCs provided the cDNA or gDNA that served as material.

In the authors' workflow: Amplifying reference gene primers gave estimates of nucleated cell counts. Generated by immunoSEQ multiplex PCR, the TCRdb table keeps only in-frame clones and is missing some. V and J calls and clone size are copied from that table; D and trimming were computed from the DNA. The sample contains approximately 130,000 clones, about 80% of which appear only once. CDR1 SEHNR and CDR2 FQNEAQ come from the germline V gene (reference sequence). The CDR3 totals 14 residues. The V end lost 2 bases, the J end lost 2 bases, and 7 bases lay between the germline ends. This chain joins TRBV7-9 and TRBJ1-5; D possibly corresponds to TRBD1 (5 bases). The origin of this receptor is a man aged 35-49 years with active or convalescent COVID-19. The sample comprised peripheral blood. CDR3 sequence: CASSLWGGNQPQHF. The CDR3, as DNA: TGTGCCAGCAGCTTATGGGGGGGCAATCAGCCCCAGCATTTT.